The clone carrying this T cell receptor beta chain turned up a few times. Its antigen remains unknown. If no ophthalmopathy progression occurred within 18 months, Graves' hyperthyroidism was stable. Disease duration under 2 months; hyperthyroidism patients were aged 18 to 65. Lactation, pregnancy, other autoimmune disease or uncontrolled infection led to exclusion of patients. These data come from a study of T cells in Graves' hyperthyroidism and ophthalmopathy. Germline CDR1 and CDR2: MNHEY and SVGAGI. Trimming shortened V by 6 bases and J by 4 bases, and 15 bases separated the two germline ends. The CDR3 consists of 14 residues. TCR beta CDR3 regions were amplified from RNA. First-round RT-PCR of the TCR CDR3 relied on the HTBI primer set. Each CDR3 protein gets one entry after TCRdb re-called the multiplex PCR reads with MiXCR. This table holds 750,000 to 950,000 distinct CDR3 sequences, about 38% found once.

Study observations and caveats: Blood held most thyroid clonotypes expanded above 0.001 frequency.

The receptor was isolated from a man aged 18 to 30 with Graves' hyperthyroidism. What was sequenced was blood. The V gene is TRBV6-5, the J gene TRBJ1-1; the D gene is possibly TRBD1 (6 bases). This CDR3 reads CASRRTAESTEAFF. The DNA of the CDR3 is TGTGCCAGCAGGAGGACAGCCGAATCCACTGAAGCTTTCTTT.